This TCR beta chain was captured in a study of blood T cell repertoires in COVID-19. Clones were read by immunoSEQ multiplex PCR, and TCRdb kept only the in-frame ones, dropping some. The sample holds approximately 250,000 clones; roughly 84% are singletons and the top ten take about 1.5%. Trimming pared 0 bases from V and 6 bases from J, leaving 8 bases between. Germline CDR1 ENHRY, CDR2 SYGVKD. The CDR3 runs to 13 residues. This clone was recorded a few times. The sample has other DNA sequences that encode this CDR3 too. This clonotype was sampled from a woman between 35 and 50 years old who had recovered from COVID-19. Source material: peripheral blood. V is TRBV10-3 and J is TRBJ1-1, with D tentatively TRBD1 (6 bases). CDR3 in DNA: TGTGCCATCAGTGAGTCTGGACAGCCTGAAGCTTTCTTT. Its protein product is CAISESGQPEAFF.